These T cell receptor beta chains were read from a single sample in a study of response to subunit inactivated influenza vaccine. TCRdb used MiXCR to reprocess the RT-PCR reads, holding one entry per CDR3 protein. The table records around 570,000 distinct CDR3 sequences, under 9% of them present only once. Sequences were derived from PBMCs from blood, sampled around 25 months after vaccination. These receptors originate from a man aged 50-75 years who received an inactivated influenza vaccine. CDR3s include the opening cysteine and the closing phenylalanine or tryptophan. Fields, in order: clone size, D gene, J gene, CDR3 length, V gene, CDR3 DNA, CDR3 protein. A D gene is named only where the DNA matches it firmly. The size field is filled for only some rows; it gives once, few, many or a size class.

>NA|TRBD1|TRBJ1-5|15|TRBV5-1
TGCGCCAGCAGCAAGGACGGGACAGCCTATCAGCCCCAGCATTTT
CASSKDGTAYQPQHF
>few|TRBD2|TRBJ2-7|15|TRBV6-7
TGTGCCAGCAGGTGGGATTCTAGCGGATACTACGAGCAGTACTTC
CASRWDSSGYYEQYF
>NA|NA|TRBJ1-1|11|TRBV29-1
TGCAGCGCTATTCCGGACACTGAAGCTTTCTTT
CSAIPDTEAFF
>NA|NA|TRBJ1-4|12|TRBV2
TGTGCCAGCAGTGGCCGAAATGAAAAACTGTTTTTT
CASSGRNEKLFF
>few|NA|TRBJ1-5|14|TRBV20-1
TGCAGTGCTATACCCCGGGAGATCAATCAGCCCCAGCATTTT
CSAIPREINQPQHF
>many|NA|TRBJ2-1|14|TRBV5-1
TGCGCCAGCAGCGCGGGGGCGAATTACAATGAGCAGTTCTTC
CASSAGANYNEQFF
>NA|NA|TRBJ2-5|16|TRBV20-1
TGCAGTGCTAGAGATCGTTTAGGGACTGCACAAGAGACCCAGTACTTC
CSARDRLGTAQETQYF
>NA|TRBD1|TRBJ1-2|13|TRBV6-1
TGTGCCAGCGGGGACAGTGATAACTATGGCTACACCTTC
CASGDSDNYGYTF
>NA|NA|TRBJ1-3|12|TRBV20-1
TGCAGTGCTAAGGGACTCGGAAACACCATATATTTT
CSAKGLGNTIYF
>NA|NA|TRBJ2-5|14|TRBV20-1
TGCAGTGCTAAGAATCCAGGGTACGGAGAGACGCAGTACTTC
CSAKNPGYGETQYF
>many|NA|TRBJ1-1|14|TRBV30
TGTGCCTGGAGTGTTGGGATTATGAACACTGAAGCTTTCTTT
CAWSVGIMNTEAFF
>NA|TRBD1|TRBJ2-5|14|TRBV10-3
TGTGCCATCAGTGGAACAGGGGTTCGGGAGACCCAGTACTTC
CAISGTGVRETQYF
>many|NA|TRBJ2-3|12|TRBV2
TGTGCCAGCAGTGGGACCCAGAACACGCAGTATTTT
CASSGTQNTQYF
>many|TRBD1|TRBJ1-6|15|TRBV4-1
TGCGCCAGCAGCCAACCGGACAGGGAGAATTCACCCCTCCACTTT
CASSQPDRENSPLHF
>many|TRBD2|TRBJ2-7|14|TRBV29-1
TGCAGCGTTGAAGAAGGCGGGGGTCGACTCGAGCAGTACTTC
CSVEEGGGRLEQYF
>many|NA|TRBJ1-6|15|TRBV12-3/TRBV12-4
TGTGCCAGCAGTCCGGATATGGGGTATAATTCACCCCTCCACTTT
CASSPDMGYNSPLHF
>NA|NA|TRBJ2-1|11|TRBV12-3/TRBV12-4
TGTGCCAGCACCCTAACCAATGAGCAGTTCTTC
CASTLTNEQFF
>NA|NA|TRBJ1-5|17|TRBV6-2/TRBV6-3
TGTGCCAGCAGTTACGGACCAAGATATGGATCCCATCAGCCCCAGCATTTT
CASSYGPRYGSHQPQHF
>many|TRBD1|TRBJ2-5|14|TRBV12-3/TRBV12-4
TGTGCCAGCAGCTTAGGAGGACAGGGGGAGACCCAGTACTTC
CASSLGGQGETQYF
>few|TRBD2|TRBJ2-2|18|TRBV10-3
TGTGCCATCAGTGAGTCACGAGCGGGGTACAGCAGCACCGGGGAGCTGTTTTTT
CAISESRAGYSSTGELFF